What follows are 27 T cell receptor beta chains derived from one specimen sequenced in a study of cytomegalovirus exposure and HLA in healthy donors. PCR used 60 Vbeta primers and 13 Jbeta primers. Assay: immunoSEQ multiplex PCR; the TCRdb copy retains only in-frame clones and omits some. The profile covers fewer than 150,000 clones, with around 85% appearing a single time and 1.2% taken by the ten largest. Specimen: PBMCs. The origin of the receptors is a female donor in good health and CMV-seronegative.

The CDR3 loop reads CASSYRRDTEAFF. In DNA, the CDR3 is TGTGCCAGCAGTTATCGGCGGGACACTGAAGCTTTCTTT. The genes are TRBV6-5 and TRBJ1-1; D is unresolved. Germline V gene sequence: CDR1 MNHEY, CDR2 SVGAGI. V shed 3 bases and J shed 3 bases, with 8 bases lying between them. The CDR3 is made up of 13 amino acids.

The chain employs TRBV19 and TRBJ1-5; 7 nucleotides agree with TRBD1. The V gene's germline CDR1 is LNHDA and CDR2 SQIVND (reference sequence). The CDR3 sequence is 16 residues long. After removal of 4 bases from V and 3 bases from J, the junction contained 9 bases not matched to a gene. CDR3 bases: TGTGCCAGTAGTACCCCCACAGGGGTCAACAATCAGCCCCAGCATTTT. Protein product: CASSTPTGVNNQPQHF.

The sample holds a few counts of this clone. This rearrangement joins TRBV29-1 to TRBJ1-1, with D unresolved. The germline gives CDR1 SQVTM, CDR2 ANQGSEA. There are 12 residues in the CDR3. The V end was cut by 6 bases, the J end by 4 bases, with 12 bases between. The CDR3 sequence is CSVGGIRTEAFF. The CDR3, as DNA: TGCAGCGTGGGAGGTATTCGCACTGAAGCTTTCTTT.

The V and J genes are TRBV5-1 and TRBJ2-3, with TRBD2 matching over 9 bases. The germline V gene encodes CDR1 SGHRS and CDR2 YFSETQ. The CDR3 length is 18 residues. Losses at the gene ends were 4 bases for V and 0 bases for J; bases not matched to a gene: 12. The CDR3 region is CASSPGLAPLLSTDTQYF. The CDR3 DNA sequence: TGCGCCAGCAGCCCTGGACTAGCGCCACTCCTTAGCACAGATACGCAGTATTTT.

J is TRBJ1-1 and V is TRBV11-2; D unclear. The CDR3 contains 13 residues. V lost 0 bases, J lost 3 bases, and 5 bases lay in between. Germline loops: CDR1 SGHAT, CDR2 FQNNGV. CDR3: CASSLERDTEAFF. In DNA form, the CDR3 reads TGTGCCAGCAGCTTAGAACGGGACACTGAAGCTTTCTTT.

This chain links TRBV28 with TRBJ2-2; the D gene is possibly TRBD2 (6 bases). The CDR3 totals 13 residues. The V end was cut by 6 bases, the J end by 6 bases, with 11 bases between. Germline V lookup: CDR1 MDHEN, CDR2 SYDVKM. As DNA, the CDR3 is TGTGCCAGCAGCCCAGCGGGCCCCGGGGAGCTGTTTTTT. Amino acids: CASSPAGPGELFF.

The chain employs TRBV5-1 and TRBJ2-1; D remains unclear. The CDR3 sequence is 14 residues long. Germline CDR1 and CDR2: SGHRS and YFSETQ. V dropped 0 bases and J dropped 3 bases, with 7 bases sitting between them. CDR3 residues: CASSLVNSYNEQFF. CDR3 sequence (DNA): TGCGCCAGCAGCTTGGTTAATAGCTACAATGAGCAGTTCTTC.

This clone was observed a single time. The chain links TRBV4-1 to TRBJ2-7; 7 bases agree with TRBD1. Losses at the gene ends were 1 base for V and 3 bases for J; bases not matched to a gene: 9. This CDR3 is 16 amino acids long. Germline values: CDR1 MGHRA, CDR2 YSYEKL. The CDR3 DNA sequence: TGCGCCAGCAGCCAAGGACGACAGGGAAGGAACTACGAGCAGTACTTC. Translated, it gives CASSQGRQGRNYEQYF.

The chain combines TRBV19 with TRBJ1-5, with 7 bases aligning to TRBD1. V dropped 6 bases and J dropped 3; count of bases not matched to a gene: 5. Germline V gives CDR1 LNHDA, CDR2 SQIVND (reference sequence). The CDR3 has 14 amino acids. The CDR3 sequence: CASSRDSHNQPQHF. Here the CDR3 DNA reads TGTGCCAGTAGCCGGGACAGCCACAATCAGCCCCAGCATTTT. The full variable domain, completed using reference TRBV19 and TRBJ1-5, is DGGITQSPKYLFRKEGQNVTLSCEQNLNHDAMYWYRQDPGQGLRLIYYSQIVNDFQKGDIAEGYSVSREKKESFPLTVTSAQKNPTAFYLCASSRDSHNQPQHFGDGTRLSIL.

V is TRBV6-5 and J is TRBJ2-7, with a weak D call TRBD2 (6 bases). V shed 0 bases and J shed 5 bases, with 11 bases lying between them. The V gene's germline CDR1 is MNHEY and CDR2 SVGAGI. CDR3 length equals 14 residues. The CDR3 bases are TGTGCCAGCAGTTACTCGAGGAGGGTAAACGAGCAGTACTTC. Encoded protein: CASSYSRRVNEQYF.

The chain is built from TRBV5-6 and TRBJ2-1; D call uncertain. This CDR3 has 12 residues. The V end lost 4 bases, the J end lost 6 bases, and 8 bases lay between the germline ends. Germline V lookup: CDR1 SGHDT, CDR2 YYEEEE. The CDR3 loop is CASSPGGNEQFF. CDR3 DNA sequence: TGTGCCAGCAGCCCGGGTGGCAATGAGCAGTTCTTC.

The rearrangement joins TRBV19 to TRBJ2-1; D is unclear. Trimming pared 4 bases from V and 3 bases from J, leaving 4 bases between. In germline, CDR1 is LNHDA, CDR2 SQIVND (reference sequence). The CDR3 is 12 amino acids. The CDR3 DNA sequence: TGTGCCAGTAGTACCTACTACAATGAGCAGTTCTTC. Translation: CASSTYYNEQFF.

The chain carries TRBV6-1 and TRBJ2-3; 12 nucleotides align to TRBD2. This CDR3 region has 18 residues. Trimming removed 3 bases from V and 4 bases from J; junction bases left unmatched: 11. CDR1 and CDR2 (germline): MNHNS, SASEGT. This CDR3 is CASSDLLLAGGRADTQYF. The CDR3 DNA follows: TGTGCCAGCAGTGACCTCCTCCTAGCGGGAGGGCGGGCAGATACGCAGTATTTT.

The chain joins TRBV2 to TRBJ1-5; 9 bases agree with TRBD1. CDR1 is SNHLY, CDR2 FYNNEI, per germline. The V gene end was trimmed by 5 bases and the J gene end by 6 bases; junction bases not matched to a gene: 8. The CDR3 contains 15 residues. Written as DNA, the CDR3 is TGTGCCAGCAGTTACCGGGACAGGGAGAGTCAGCCCCAGCATTTT. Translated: CASSYRDRESQPQHF.

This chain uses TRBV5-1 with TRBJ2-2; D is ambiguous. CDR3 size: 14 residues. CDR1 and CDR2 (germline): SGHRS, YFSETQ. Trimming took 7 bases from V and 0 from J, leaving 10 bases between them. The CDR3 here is CASRVFPNTGELFF. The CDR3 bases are TGCGCCAGCCGCGTCTTTCCGAACACCGGGGAGCTGTTTTTT.

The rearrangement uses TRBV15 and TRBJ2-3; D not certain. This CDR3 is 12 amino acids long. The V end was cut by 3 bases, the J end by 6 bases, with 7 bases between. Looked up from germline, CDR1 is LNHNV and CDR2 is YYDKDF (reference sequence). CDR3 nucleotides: TGTGCCACCAGCAGGAATCAGGATACGCAGTATTTT. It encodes CATSRNQDTQYF.

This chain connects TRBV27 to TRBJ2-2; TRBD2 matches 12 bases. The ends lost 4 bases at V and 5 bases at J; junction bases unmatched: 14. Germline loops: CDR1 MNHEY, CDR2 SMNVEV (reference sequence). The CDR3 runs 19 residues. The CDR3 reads CASSSLLFLAGGITGELFF. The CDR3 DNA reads TGTGCCAGCAGTTCCCTTCTCTTCCTAGCGGGGGGGATAACCGGGGAGCTGTTTTTT.

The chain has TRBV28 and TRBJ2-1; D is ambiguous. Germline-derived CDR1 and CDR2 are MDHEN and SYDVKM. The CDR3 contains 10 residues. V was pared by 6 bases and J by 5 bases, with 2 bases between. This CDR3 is CASSDNEQFF. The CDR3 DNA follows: TGTGCCAGCAGCGACAATGAGCAGTTCTTC.

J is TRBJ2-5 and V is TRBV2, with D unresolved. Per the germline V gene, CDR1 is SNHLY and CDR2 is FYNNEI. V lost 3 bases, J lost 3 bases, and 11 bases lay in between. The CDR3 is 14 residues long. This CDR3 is CASSEPGPKETQYF. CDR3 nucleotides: TGTGCCAGCAGTGAGCCGGGTCCAAAAGAGACCCAGTACTTC.

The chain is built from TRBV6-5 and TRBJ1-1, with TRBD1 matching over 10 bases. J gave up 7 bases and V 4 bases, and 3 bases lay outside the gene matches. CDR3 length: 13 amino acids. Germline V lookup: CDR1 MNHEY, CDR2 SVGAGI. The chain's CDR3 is CASSSRDRGEAFF. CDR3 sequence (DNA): TGTGCCAGCAGTTCTCGGGACAGGGGTGAAGCTTTCTTT.

The CDR3 region is CASSFRTGARNTIYF. In DNA, the CDR3 is TGTGCCAGCAGTTTCAGGACAGGGGCGAGAAACACCATATATTTT. The chain uses TRBV7-9 and TRBJ1-3; 9 nucleotides line up with TRBD1. Germline CDR1 is SEHNR and CDR2 is FQNEAQ (reference sequence). The trim removed 6 bases at V and 5 bases at J, leaving 8 bases unmatched. The CDR3 is 15 residues long.

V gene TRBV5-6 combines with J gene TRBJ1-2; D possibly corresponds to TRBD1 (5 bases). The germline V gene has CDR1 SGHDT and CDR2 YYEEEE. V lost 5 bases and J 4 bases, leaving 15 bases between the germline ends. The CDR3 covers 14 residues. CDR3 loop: CASSYPSGGYGYTF. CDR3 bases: TGTGCCAGCAGTTACCCGAGCGGGGGCTATGGCTACACCTTC.

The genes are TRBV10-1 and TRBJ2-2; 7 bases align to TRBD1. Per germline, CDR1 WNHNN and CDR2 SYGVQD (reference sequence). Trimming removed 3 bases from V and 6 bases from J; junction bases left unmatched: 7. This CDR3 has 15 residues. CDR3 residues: CASSDRDRGSGELFF. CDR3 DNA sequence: TGCGCCAGCAGTGACCGGGACAGAGGATCCGGGGAGCTGTTTTTT.

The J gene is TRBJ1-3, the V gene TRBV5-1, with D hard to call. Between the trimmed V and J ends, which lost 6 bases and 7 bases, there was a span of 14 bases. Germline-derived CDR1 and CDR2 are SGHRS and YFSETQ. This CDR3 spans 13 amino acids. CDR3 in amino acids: CASKQDAGNTIYF. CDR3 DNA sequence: TGCGCCAGCAAGCAGGACGCGGGGAACACCATATATTTT.

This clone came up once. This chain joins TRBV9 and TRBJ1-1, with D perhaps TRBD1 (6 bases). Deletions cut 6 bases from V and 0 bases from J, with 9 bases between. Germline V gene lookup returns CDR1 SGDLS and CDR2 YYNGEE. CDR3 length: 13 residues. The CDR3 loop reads CASNQGLNTEAFF. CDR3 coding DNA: TGTGCCAGCAATCAGGGGCTGAACACTGAAGCTTTCTTT.

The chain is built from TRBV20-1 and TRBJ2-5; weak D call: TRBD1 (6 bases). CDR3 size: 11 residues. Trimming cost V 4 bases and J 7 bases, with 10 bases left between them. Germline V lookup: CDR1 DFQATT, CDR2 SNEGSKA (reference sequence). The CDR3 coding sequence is TGCAGTGCTAACAGGGAAGGGACCCAGTACTTC. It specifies CSANREGTQYF.

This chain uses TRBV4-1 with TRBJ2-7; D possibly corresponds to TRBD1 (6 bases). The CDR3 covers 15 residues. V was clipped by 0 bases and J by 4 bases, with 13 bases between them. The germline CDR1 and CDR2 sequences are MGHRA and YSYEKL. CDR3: CASSQDAGERYEQYF. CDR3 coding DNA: TGCGCCAGCAGCCAAGATGCAGGGGAGAGATACGAGCAGTACTTC.